Presented here are 6 T cell receptor beta chains from one specimen sequenced in a study of blood T cell repertoires in COVID-19. Profiled with immunoSEQ multiplex PCR; TCRdb holds only in-frame clones, not every one. The sample lists approximately 72,000 clones, 75% to 90% occurring once. The source material was peripheral blood. The receptors come from a woman older than 75 with active or convalescent COVID-19.

This chain uses TRBV24-1 with TRBJ2-1, with TRBD2 identical over 12 bases. There are 18 residues in the CDR3. From germline, CDR1 is KGHDR and CDR2 SFDVKD. V shed 4 bases, J shed 7 bases, and the junction held 13 bases outside the gene matches. CDR3 sequence reads: CATSDELAGGSNRNEQFF. CDR3 DNA sequence: TGTGCCACCAGTGACGAACTAGCGGGGGGCTCTAATAGGAATGAGCAGTTCTTC.

This clone was counted once. As DNA, the CDR3 is TGTGCCAGCAGCTTCGAGGTGAACCGTCTCCAGCCCCAGCATTTT. This codes for CASSFEVNRLQPQHF. The rearrangement uses TRBV28 and TRBJ1-5, with D hard to call. V was clipped by 6 bases and J by 7 bases, with 19 bases between them. This CDR3 has 15 amino acids. CDR1 is MDHEN and CDR2 is SYDVKM in the germline V gene.

This clone has a single count. The CDR3 is CASSRGGVTEAFF. In DNA form, the CDR3 reads TGTGCCAGCAGCAGGGGGGGAGTGACTGAAGCTTTCTTT. This chain uses TRBV6-2 or TRBV6-3 with TRBJ1-1; TRBD1 agrees at 7 bases. V shed 6 bases, J shed 5 bases, and the junction held 6 bases outside the gene matches. CDR1 and CDR2 (germline): MNHEY, SVGEGT. This CDR3 has 13 amino acids.

The chain uses TRBV10-3 and TRBJ2-7; perhaps TRBD1 as D (5 bases). The CDR3 loop spans 11 amino acids. Germline CDR1 ENHRY, CDR2 SYGVKD. V shed 6 bases and J shed 9 bases, with 12 bases lying between them. The CDR3 is CAIRADQGQYF. CDR3 nucleotides: TGTGCCATCAGAGCCGACCAGGGGCAGTACTTC.

The CDR3 coding sequence is TGTGCCAGTATGAGTCAAATAGCGGGGGGGCGGGAGACCCAGTACTTC. Protein product: CASMSQIAGGRETQYF. The rearrangement uses TRBV19 and TRBJ2-5, with 11 positions matching TRBD2. Germline V gene sequence: CDR1 LNHDA, CDR2 SQIVND (reference sequence). The CDR3 length is 16 residues. V lost 7 bases to trimming and J lost 5 bases; unmatched junction nucleotides: 12. Full variable domain (rest looked up from reference TRBV19 and TRBJ2-5): DGGITQSPKYLFRKEGQNVTLSCEQNLNHDAMYWYRQDPGQGLRLIYYSQIVNDFQKGDIAEGYSVSREKKESFPLTVTSAQKNPTAFYLCASMSQIAGGRETQYFGPGTRLLVL.

V is TRBV18 and J is TRBJ1-2; D perhaps matches TRBD1 (6 bases). CDR1 KGHSH and CDR2 LQKENI come from the germline V gene. V was cut by 3 bases and J by 2 bases, with 10 bases left in between. This CDR3 comprises 14 residues. The CDR3 DNA reads TGTGCCAGCTCACCCATGACAGGCAACTATGGCTACACCTTC. It specifies CASSPMTGNYGYTF.